The 3 T cell receptor beta chains in this list originate from one sample, sequenced in a study of T-cell memory formation after mild COVID-19. TCRdb reprocessed the 5' RACE reads with MiXCR, giving one entry per CDR3 protein. Of about 100,000 distinct CDR3 sequences listed, 11% are singletons. What was sequenced was PBMCs or a T cell subset sorted from them (not recorded which). Source of these receptors: a man between 18 and 35 years old who had mild COVID-19 (a few samples of this study predate the infection). Cell type and time point are not known.

This clonotype came up a few times. The rearrangement uses TRBV7-9 and TRBJ2-1, with D possibly called TRBD1 or TRBD2 (5 bases each). Per the germline V gene, CDR1 is SEHNR and CDR2 is FQNEAQ (reference sequence). This CDR3 has 14 residues. Trimming removed 4 bases at V and 10 bases at J, with 17 bases between. The CDR3 bases are TGTGCCAGCAGCTCGGGGCCCCCAGTCTTCGAGCAGTTCTTC. It translates to CASSSGPPVFEQFF.

In its sample, this clonotype was seen a few times. This sequence joins TRBV20-1 and TRBJ2-3; 9 bases agree with TRBD1. CDR1 and CDR2 from the germline V gene are DFQATT and SNEGSKA (reference sequence). The CDR3 covers 16 residues. The J segment lost 6 bases and the V segment lost 5 bases, leaving 15 bases of the junction unmatched. The CDR3 bases are TGCAGTGCTGGGGACAGGGTAACTCACGTCTGGGATACGCAGTATTTT. This sequence encodes CSAGDRVTHVWDTQYF.

This chain uses TRBV6-5 with TRBJ1-6; D might be TRBD1 (5 bases). V lost 0 bases and J lost 13, with 13 bases in between. This CDR3 contains 14 residues. Looked up from germline, CDR1 is MNHEY and CDR2 is SVGAGI. CDR3 nucleotides: TGTGCCAGCAGTTACTCGGGCAGGGTATGGCCCCTCCACTTT. This translates into CASSYSGRVWPLHF.